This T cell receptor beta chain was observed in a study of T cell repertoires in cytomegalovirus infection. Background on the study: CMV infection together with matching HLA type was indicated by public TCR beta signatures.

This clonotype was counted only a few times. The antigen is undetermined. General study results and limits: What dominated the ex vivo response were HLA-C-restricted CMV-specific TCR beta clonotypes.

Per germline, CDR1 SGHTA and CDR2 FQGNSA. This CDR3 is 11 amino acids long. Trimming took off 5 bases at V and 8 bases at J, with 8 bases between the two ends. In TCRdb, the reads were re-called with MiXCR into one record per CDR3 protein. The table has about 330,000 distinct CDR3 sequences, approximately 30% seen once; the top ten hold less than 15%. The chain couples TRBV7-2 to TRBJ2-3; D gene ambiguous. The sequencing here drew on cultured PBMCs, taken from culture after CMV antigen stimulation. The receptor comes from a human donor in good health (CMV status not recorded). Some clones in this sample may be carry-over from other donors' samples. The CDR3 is CASSLKSTQYF. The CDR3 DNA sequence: TGTGCCAGCAGCCTTAAGAGTACGCAGTATTTT.